Listed below are T cell receptor beta chains from one sample, sequenced in a study of blood T cell repertoires in COVID-19. The data were produced by immunoSEQ multiplex PCR, yet TCRdb's version contains in-frame clones alone and is incomplete. The repertoire holds roughly 200,000 clones, with around 83% as singletons. Sequencing used peripheral blood. The origin of the receptors is a human donor in a cohort sampled during active COVID-19. The CDR3 runs from the conserved cysteine through the conserved F or W. The D gene is left open where the match is weak. Only part of the rows carry a size: once, few, many, or a class if the clone is expanded.

cdr3_aa	cdr3_nt	j_call	clone_size	d_call	v_call
CSVEDRLNSANTGELFF	TGCAGCGTTGAAGATCGACTTAATTCGGCGAACACCGGGGAGCTGTTTTTT	TRBJ2-2	-	-	TRBV29-1
CAATRTGGIYEQYF	TGTGCCGCCACCCGGACAGGGGGAATTTACGAGCAGTACTTC	TRBJ2-7	-	TRBD1	TRBV6-5
CASSAFEGLGYF	TGTGCCAGCAGCGCCTTCGAGGGCCTCGGGTACTTC	TRBJ2-7	-	-	TRBV2
CASSFGQGRNYGYTF	TGTGCCAGCAGCTTCGGACAGGGGAGAAACTATGGCTACACCTTC	TRBJ1-2	once	TRBD1	TRBV7-8
CASSYEGGVYNEQFF	TGTGCCAGCAGTTACGAAGGGGGGGTCTACAATGAGCAGTTCTTC	TRBJ2-1	-	-	TRBV6-2/TRBV6-3
CASSTGLARLQETQYF	TGTGCCAGCAGCACAGGACTAGCGAGACTCCAAGAGACCCAGTACTTC	TRBJ2-5	-	TRBD2	TRBV9
CASSRHRDRDTGELFF	TGTGCCAGCAGTAGGCACCGGGACAGAGACACCGGGGAGCTGTTTTTT	TRBJ2-2	once	TRBD1	TRBV7-9
CASSLVAASGLAAYEQYF	TGCGCCAGCAGCTTGGTGGCCGCCTCGGGACTAGCAGCCTACGAGCAGTACTTC	TRBJ2-7	-	TRBD2	TRBV5-1
CASSQVVRGRAGNEQFF	TGTGCCAGCAGCCAAGTCGTTCGTGGGAGGGCCGGCAATGAGCAGTTCTTC	TRBJ2-1	-	TRBD2	TRBV4-2
CASGTGGRNTIYF	TGTGCCAGCGGAACGGGGGGTCGTAACACCATATATTTT	TRBJ1-3	-	-	TRBV14
CASSIVQGSGGYTF	TGTGCCAGTAGTATAGTTCAGGGTTCAGGTGGCTACACCTTC	TRBJ1-2	-	-	TRBV19
CASKILTGGNEKLFF	TGTGCCAGCAAAATCTTGACCGGAGGGAATGAAAAACTGTTTTTT	TRBJ1-4	-	-	TRBV6-5
CSVEEQQGPNYGYTF	TGCAGCGTTGAAGAGCAACAGGGCCCTAACTATGGCTACACCTTC	TRBJ1-2	-	-	TRBV29-1
CATSRGGSSTGELFF	TGTGCCACCAGCAGAGGAGGGAGCTCGACCGGGGAGCTGTTTTTT	TRBJ2-2	-	-	TRBV15
CASSLGADSYEQYF	TGTGCCAGCAGCTTAGGCGCGGACTCCTACGAGCAGTACTTC	TRBJ2-7	-	-	TRBV7-9
CASSGSGLAYEQYF	TGTGCCAGCAGTGGATCAGGGTTAGCCTACGAGCAGTACTTC	TRBJ2-7	-	-	TRBV27
CASQGGFSEQYF	TGCGCCAGCCAGGGGGGATTCAGCGAGCAGTACTTC	TRBJ2-7	few	-	TRBV5-1
CASSTLDRSSGNTIYF	TGTGCCAGTAGTACCCTGGACAGGAGCTCTGGAAACACCATATATTTT	TRBJ1-3	once	TRBD1	TRBV19
CATRLQGGNEKLFF	TGTGCCACCAGATTACAGGGGGGAAATGAAAAACTGTTTTTT	TRBJ1-4	few	TRBD1	TRBV6-5
CASSSSGGYGYTF	TGTGCCAGCAGTTCCTCCGGGGGCTATGGCTACACCTTC	TRBJ1-2	-	-	TRBV27
CASSSWTSGRAGSYEQYF	TGTGCCAGCAGTTCATGGACTAGCGGGAGGGCCGGATCCTACGAGCAGTACTTC	TRBJ2-7	-	TRBD2	TRBV28
CASSPWDRIGNIQYF	TGTGCCAGCAGTCCCTGGGACAGGATTGGAAACATTCAGTACTTC	TRBJ2-4	-	TRBD1	TRBV28
CASSVVEGYEQYF	TGTGCCAGCAGCGTAGTTGAGGGTTACGAGCAGTACTTC	TRBJ2-7	many	-	TRBV9
CASGSTGLAGEETQYF	TGTGCCAGTGGTAGTACGGGGCTAGCGGGAGAAGAGACCCAGTACTTC	TRBJ2-5	once	TRBD2	TRBV19
CASSDGTLLKDEQFF	TGTGCCAGCAGCGACGGGACTCTTCTAAAGGATGAGCAGTTCTTC	TRBJ2-1	-	-	TRBV11-2
CSASMEGGGTEAFF	TGCAGTGCTAGTATGGAGGGAGGAGGCACTGAAGCTTTCTTT	TRBJ1-1	-	-	TRBV20-1
CASSFLQGTQPQHF	TGTGCCAGCAGTTTCCTCCAGGGTACCCAGCCCCAGCATTTT	TRBJ1-5	-	-	TRBV28
CASSIWGLKEAEQFF	TGTGCCAGTAGTATCTGGGGGCTCAAGGAGGCTGAGCAGTTCTTC	TRBJ2-1	-	-	TRBV19
CASSREGFDEQFF	TGTGCCAGCAGCCGGGAGGGTTTTGATGAGCAGTTCTTC	TRBJ2-1	-	TRBD2	TRBV7-2
CASSQYTTGGTNTGELFF	TGCGCCAGCAGCCAATATACGACAGGGGGAACGAACACCGGGGAGCTGTTTTTT	TRBJ2-2	-	TRBD1	TRBV4-1
CASSEGQGVPDTQYF	TGTGCCAGCAGTGAGGGACAGGGAGTGCCAGATACGCAGTATTTT	TRBJ2-3	-	TRBD1	TRBV2
CASSPTGGPNEQYF	TGCGCCAGCAGCCCTACAGGGGGACCTAACGAGCAGTACTTC	TRBJ2-7	once	TRBD1	TRBV5-1
CASSQERALAKNIQYF	TGTGCCAGCAGCCAAGAGCGCGCCTTAGCCAAAAACATTCAGTACTTC	TRBJ2-4	-	-	TRBV3-1/TRBV3-2
CASSPHADSEAFF	TGTGCCAGCTCACCACATGCAGACTCTGAAGCTTTCTTT	TRBJ1-1	-	-	TRBV18
CASSQGTGIAYEQYF	TGTGCCAGCAGCCAGGGGACAGGGATTGCCTACGAGCAGTACTTC	TRBJ2-7	-	TRBD1	TRBV14
CASSQDPGTSGINEQFF	TGTGCCAGCAGCCAAGATCCCGGGACTAGCGGGATCAATGAGCAGTTCTTC	TRBJ2-1	-	TRBD2	TRBV4-2
CASSVAGEQFF	TGTGCCAGCAGTGTAGCGGGTGAGCAGTTCTTC	TRBJ2-1	-	TRBD2	TRBV7-9
CASTSGGDTEAFF	TGTGCCAGCACCTCGGGGGGTGACACTGAAGCTTTCTTT	TRBJ1-1	-	-	TRBV7-9
CASSKGGTFNEQFF	TGTGCCAGCAGCAAAGGAGGGACTTTCAATGAGCAGTTCTTC	TRBJ2-1	-	-	TRBV7-6